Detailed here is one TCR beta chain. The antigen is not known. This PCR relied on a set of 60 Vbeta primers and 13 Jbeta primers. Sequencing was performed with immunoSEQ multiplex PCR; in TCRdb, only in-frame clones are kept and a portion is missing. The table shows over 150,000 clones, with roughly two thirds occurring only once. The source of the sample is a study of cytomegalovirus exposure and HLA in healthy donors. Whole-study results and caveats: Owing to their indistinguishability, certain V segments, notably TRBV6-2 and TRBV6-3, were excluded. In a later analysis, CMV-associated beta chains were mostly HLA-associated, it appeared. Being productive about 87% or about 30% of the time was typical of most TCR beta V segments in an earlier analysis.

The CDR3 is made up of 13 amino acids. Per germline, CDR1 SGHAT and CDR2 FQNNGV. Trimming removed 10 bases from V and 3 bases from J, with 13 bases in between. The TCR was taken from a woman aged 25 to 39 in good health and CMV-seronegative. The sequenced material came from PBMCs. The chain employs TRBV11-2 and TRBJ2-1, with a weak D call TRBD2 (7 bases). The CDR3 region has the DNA TGTGCCACTTCAAGGGGGGGCTACAATGAGCAGTTCTTC. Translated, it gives CATSRGGYNEQFF.